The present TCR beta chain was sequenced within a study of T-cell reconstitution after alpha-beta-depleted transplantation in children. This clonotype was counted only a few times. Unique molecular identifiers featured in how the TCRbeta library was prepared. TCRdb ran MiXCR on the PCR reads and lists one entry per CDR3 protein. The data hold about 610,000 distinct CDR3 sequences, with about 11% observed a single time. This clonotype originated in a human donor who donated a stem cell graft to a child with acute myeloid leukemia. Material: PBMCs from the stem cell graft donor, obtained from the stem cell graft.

In DNA form, the CDR3 reads TGCAGCGTTGCTAGGACTAGGGGGGCAGATACGCAGTATTTT. It codes for CSVARTRGADTQYF. The rearrangement links TRBV29-1 to TRBJ2-3, with a possible D match to TRBD2 (7 bases). The V end lost 4 bases, the J end lost 4 bases, and 15 bases lay between the germline ends. CDR3 length: 14 amino acids. Per the germline V gene, CDR1 is SQVTM and CDR2 is ANQGSEA.